One and the same sample provided the 24 T cell receptor beta chains below, sequenced in a study of human T cells and chemical hapten exposure. Documented time point: patch test 1, 2 weeks after DPC sensitization. Stated treatment: therapeutic diphenylcyclopropenone sensitization with weekly scalp DPC. Each CDR3 protein is one row after TCRdb ran MiXCR on the RACE reads. In the table there are 350,000 or so distinct CDR3 sequences, roughly 6.9% of which are singletons. Sequencing used whole blood, obtained in connection with sensitization to the hapten diphenylcyclopropenone (DPC). Receptors originate from a woman younger than 35 with alopecia areata. Some clones in this sample may be carry-over from other donors' samples.

The rearrangement links TRBV28 to TRBJ1-4, with D tentatively TRBD1 (5 bases). V was shortened by 6 bases and J by 4 bases, with 12 bases between the two germline ends. CDR1 MDHEN and CDR2 SYDVKM come from the germline V gene. The CDR3 consists of 14 residues. CDR3: CASRLTESNEKLFF. Here the CDR3 DNA reads TGTGCCAGCAGACTGACAGAGAGTAATGAAAAACTGTTTTTT. The full variable domain, with the rest looked up from reference TRBV28 and TRBJ1-4, is DVKVTQSSRYLVKRTGEKVFLECVQDMDHENMFWYRQDPGLGLRLIYFSYDVKMKEKGDIPEGYSVSREKKERFSLILESASTNQTSMYLCASRLTESNEKLFFGSGTQLSVL.

This clonotype came up a few times. DNA for the CDR3: TGTGCCAGCAGTGATGGGCAGGTTGAGGGAGGCTACACCTTC. Translation gives CASSDGQVEGGYTF. The chain combines TRBV2 with TRBJ1-2; no firm D call. This CDR3 contains 14 residues. The germline V and J ends were trimmed by 3 bases and 8 bases, with 16 bases remaining between them. Germline V CDR1 and CDR2: SNHLY, FYNNEI.

This clonotype has at least ten counts. CDR3 protein: CASTEEIANYGYTF. The CDR3 region has the DNA TGTGCCAGCACCGAGGAAATAGCTAACTATGGCTACACCTTC. This sequence joins TRBV6-6 and TRBJ1-2; D is undetermined. The CDR3 has 14 amino acids. The ends were cut back, 7 bases at V and 0 bases at J, with 12 bases in the middle. The germline V gene encodes CDR1 MNHNY and CDR2 SVGAGI (reference sequence).

This clonotype was counted many times. This chain links TRBV7-8 with TRBJ2-1, with D perhaps TRBD2 (6 bases). V lost 5 bases to trimming and J lost 9 bases, with 11 bases between them. Germline V gene sequence: CDR1 SGHVS, CDR2 FQNEAQ. The CDR3 runs 12 residues. The CDR3 is CASSQGEAEQFF. CDR3 DNA: TGTGCCAGCAGCCAAGGGGAGGCTGAGCAGTTCTTC.

DNA for the CDR3: TGTGCCAGCAGTTTTCGTCGGATGAACACTGAAGCTTTCTTT. Encoded protein: CASSFRRMNTEAFF. The rearrangement uses TRBV27 and TRBJ1-1, with D unresolved. The CDR3 is 14 amino acids. The germline gives CDR1 MNHEY, CDR2 SMNVEV (reference sequence). V gave up 3 bases and J gave up 0 bases, with 8 bases separating them.

At least ten counts were recorded for this clonotype. V usage is TRBV5-1 and J usage is TRBJ2-3; 8 bases match TRBD2. V dropped 0 bases and J dropped 2; count of bases not matched to a gene: 5. The CDR3 length is 16 residues. Germline V gene data show CDR1 as SGHRS and CDR2 as YFSETQ. The CDR3 region is CASSLARGGLTDTQYF. The DNA for the CDR3 is TGCGCCAGCAGCTTGGCCCGGGGGGGCCTCACAGATACGCAGTATTTT.

V is TRBV19 and J is TRBJ1-5; D remains unclear. Trimming removed 4 bases at V and 4 bases at J, with 14 bases between. The CDR3 is 15 residues long. Germline V lookup: CDR1 LNHDA, CDR2 SQIVND (reference sequence). CDR3 in DNA: TGTGCCAGTAGTACCCCGGACCGACCAAATCAGCCCCAGCATTTT. Translation: CASSTPDRPNQPQHF.

This clonotype was seen a few times. This chain links TRBV6-2 or TRBV6-3 with TRBJ1-1; 8 bases match TRBD1. The V gene's germline CDR1 is MNHEY and CDR2 SVGEGT. The CDR3 has 15 residues. V was pared by 4 bases and J by 4 bases, with 8 bases of the junction left unmatched. CDR3 in amino acids: CASSSRQGISTEAFF. The CDR3 nucleotides are TGTGCCAGCAGTTCCCGACAGGGGATAAGCACTGAAGCTTTCTTT.

This clonotype was recorded at least ten times. The chain combines TRBV28 with TRBJ1-2; D unresolved. This CDR3 is built from 13 residues. V gave up 1 base and J gave up 4 bases, with 7 bases separating them. Germline V gene lookup returns CDR1 MDHEN and CDR2 SYDVKM. DNA of the CDR3: TGTGCCAGCAGTTTATCTATGATCTATGGCTACACCTTC. Its translation: CASSLSMIYGYTF.

The chain is built from TRBV6-2 or TRBV6-3 and TRBJ1-6; D unresolved. The CDR3 consists of 16 residues. Germline lookup yields CDR1 MNHEY and CDR2 SVGEGT. The V end lost 2 bases, the J end lost 7 bases, and 15 bases lay between the germline ends. The CDR3 DNA follows: TGTGCCAGCAGTTACGTACCTGTGCTGAGGAATTCACCCCTCCACTTT. Translation: CASSYVPVLRNSPLHF.

This clonotype showed up many times. The chain joins TRBV6-5 to TRBJ1-1; 9 bases map to TRBD1. This CDR3 spans 15 amino acids. Losses at the gene ends were 5 bases for V and 1 base for J; bases not matched to a gene: 5. Per germline, CDR1 MNHEY and CDR2 SVGAGI. For the CDR3, the DNA is TGTGCCAGCAGTCAGGGGGACAGGGCGAACACTGAAGCTTTCTTT. Translation gives CASSQGDRANTEAFF.

The rearrangement links TRBV7-2 to TRBJ2-3; the match to TRBD1 covers 8 bases. Germline CDR1 is SGHTA and CDR2 is FQGNSA. The CDR3 has 16 amino acids. V lost 1 base and J lost 5; bases outside the gene matches: 8. CDR3: CASSLGTGLQRDTQYF. The CDR3 DNA reads as TGTGCCAGCAGCTTAGGGACAGGGCTTCAGAGAGATACGCAGTATTTT. The whole variable domain, remainder taken from reference TRBV7-2 and TRBJ2-3, is GAGVSQSPSNKVTEKGKDVELRCDPISGHTALYWYRQSLGQGLEFLIYFQGNSAPDKSGLPSDRFSAERTGGSVSTLTIQRTQQEDSAVYLCASSLGTGLQRDTQYFGPGTRLTVL.

The chain has TRBV7-8 and TRBJ1-4; 10 bases agree with TRBD1. V was clipped by 5 bases and J by 7 bases; unmatched bases: 4. This CDR3 spans 14 amino acids. Germline V gene data show CDR1 as SGHVS and CDR2 as FQNEAQ. CDR3 coding DNA: TGTGCCAGCAGCCCGGGACAGGGGCCTGAAAAACTGTTTTTT. Protein: CASSPGQGPEKLFF.

Here the CDR3 reads CASSAVGANVLTF. The CDR3 nucleotides read TGTGCCAGCAGTGCGGTTGGGGCCAACGTCCTGACTTTC. The chain couples TRBV6-1 to TRBJ2-6, with D hard to call. CDR3 length: 13 residues. V was clipped by 4 bases and J by 3 bases, with 4 bases between them. Germline V lookup: CDR1 MNHNS, CDR2 SASEGT.

This clonotype was seen only a few times. The V gene is TRBV20-1, the J gene TRBJ2-2; TRBD2 matches 12 bases. The length of the CDR3 is 17 residues. The ends lost 0 bases at V and 6 bases at J; junction bases unmatched: 8. Germline lookup yields CDR1 DFQATT and CDR2 SNEGSKA (reference sequence). CDR3 sequence (DNA): TGCAGTGCTAGAGACAAACTAGCGGGGGGATGGGCCGGGGAGCTGTTTTTT. Protein: CSARDKLAGGWAGELFF.

This clonotype was counted ten times or more. This chain uses TRBV9 with TRBJ2-1; 13 bases match TRBD2. CDR1 SGDLS and CDR2 YYNGEE come from the germline V gene. V lost 3 bases to trimming and J lost 7 bases; unmatched junction nucleotides: 7. The CDR3 sequence is 16 residues long. The CDR3 region has the DNA TGTGCCAGCAGCGCTCCACTAGCGGGGGGGCCGAATGAGCAGTTCTTC. It translates to CASSAPLAGGPNEQFF.

This clonotype showed up just a few times. The chain joins TRBV29-1 to TRBJ1-1; D gene uncertain. V was cut by 1 base and J by 6 bases, with 3 bases left in between. This CDR3 has 10 amino acids. Looked up from germline, CDR1 is SQVTM and CDR2 is ANQGSEA. The CDR3 sequence is CSVEGAEAFF. The CDR3 region has the DNA TGCAGCGTTGAAGGCGCTGAAGCTTTCTTT.

This clonotype was detected a few times. This chain links TRBV6-2 or TRBV6-3 with TRBJ2-1; 9 bases line up with TRBD2. Germline loops: CDR1 MNHEY, CDR2 SVGEGT. The CDR3 has 14 amino acids. With V trimmed by 6 bases and J by 7 bases, 7 bases remained unmatched. The CDR3, as DNA: TGTGCCAGCAGGCTCTCTAGCGGGGTAAATGAGCAGTTCTTC. It is translated as CASRLSSGVNEQFF.

This clonotype has a count of ten or more. V is TRBV7-2 and J is TRBJ1-6; D unresolved. The V gene lost 0 bases and the J gene lost 9 bases, with 9 bases spanning the gap. Germline V CDR1 and CDR2: SGHTA, FQGNSA. This CDR3 region has 14 residues. The DNA of the CDR3 is TGTGCCAGCAGCTTAGCGATCCGTATTTCACCCCTCCACTTT. Translating it yields CASSLAIRISPLHF.

The chain employs TRBV12-3 or TRBV12-4 and TRBJ1-6; a possible D gene is TRBD1 (6 bases). V lost 1 base and J 6 bases, leaving 10 bases between the germline ends. This CDR3 is 15 amino acids long. CDR3 sequence reads: CASSLEWTVNSPLHF. The CDR3 DNA sequence: TGTGCCAGCAGTTTAGAATGGACAGTTAATTCACCCCTCCACTTT.

In its sample, this clonotype was seen many times. J is TRBJ1-5 and V is TRBV28; the match to TRBD1 covers 8 bases. This CDR3 region has 15 residues. The junction had 7 bases not matched to a gene; V was cut back by 7 bases and J by 2 bases. Germline lookup yields CDR1 MDHEN and CDR2 SYDVKM. DNA of the CDR3: TGTGCCAGCAATGATCAGGGGGCTGGCAATCAGCCCCAGCATTTT. It yields the protein CASNDQGAGNQPQHF.

This clonotype was seen only a few times. V and J are TRBV29-1 and TRBJ2-1, with D perhaps assigned TRBD1 or TRBD2 (5 bases each). The V gene lost 5 bases and the J gene lost 4 bases, with 15 bases spanning the gap. In germline, CDR1 is SQVTM, CDR2 ANQGSEA. The CDR3 is 14 residues long. In DNA, the CDR3 is TGCAGCGTTACATCCGGGGCTACTTACAATGAGCAGTTCTTC. It is translated as CSVTSGATYNEQFF.

This clonotype was counted only a few times. The rearrangement uses TRBV12-3 or TRBV12-4 and TRBJ2-3, with TRBD1 identical over 8 bases. Trimming removed 8 bases from V and 5 bases from J; junction bases left unmatched: 9. This CDR3 comprises 14 residues. Written as DNA, the CDR3 is TGTGCCAGCGCAATCAGGGGGCCTTTAGATACGCAGTATTTT. Translated: CASAIRGPLDTQYF.

The genes are TRBV11-2 and TRBJ1-2; possibly TRBD1 for D (5 bases). CDR3 length: 14 amino acids. Germline V lookup: CDR1 SGHAT, CDR2 FQNNGV. Between the trimmed V and J ends, which lost 0 bases and 3 bases, there was a span of 8 bases. In nucleotides, the CDR3 is TGTGCCAGCAGCTTAGATCAGGGATACTATGGCTACACCTTC. Its translation is CASSLDQGYYGYTF.